A single sample is the source of the 8 T cell receptor beta chains below, sequenced in a study of blood T cells in healthy people across ages. Combining a sample-barcoded 5' primer with a J-beta primer mix, a second PCR ran for 7 to 11 cycles. In TCRdb, the 5' RACE reads were re-called with MiXCR into one record per CDR3 protein. The table includes about 1.6 million distinct CDR3 sequences, about 32% detected once. The sample consisted of blood. The receptors come from a woman in her twenties or thirties in good health.

The chain employs TRBV4-1 and TRBJ1-1; D is undetermined. Looked up from germline, CDR1 is MGHRA and CDR2 is YSYEKL. Trimming pared 0 bases from V and 1 base from J, leaving 6 bases between. The CDR3 extends over 14 amino acids. The CDR3 here is CASSQEHTNTEAFF. In nucleotides, the CDR3 is TGCGCCAGCAGCCAAGAACACACGAACACTGAAGCTTTCTTT.

This clonotype was seen only a few times. The chain links TRBV5-6 to TRBJ2-4; tentative D call: TRBD2 (5 bases). Germline lookup yields CDR1 SGHDT and CDR2 YYEEEE. Trimming removed 0 bases at V and 9 bases at J, with 10 bases between. The CDR3 consists of 13 residues. This CDR3 is CASSLATGTIQYF. As DNA, the CDR3 is TGTGCCAGCAGCTTGGCCACGGGAACCATTCAGTACTTC.

The sample holds a few counts of this clonotype. This chain joins TRBV7-9 and TRBJ2-1, with D possibly being TRBD2 (6 bases). This CDR3 contains 13 residues. Germline assignment: CDR1 SEHNR and CDR2 FQNEAQ (reference sequence). V was pared by 6 bases and J by 7 bases, with 13 bases between. CDR3 loop: CASRPPGENEQFF. The CDR3 DNA sequence: TGTGCCAGCAGGCCTCCGGGAGAGAATGAGCAGTTCTTC. Full variable domain (outside the CDR3, taken from reference TRBV7-9 and TRBJ2-1): DTGVSQNPRHKITKRGQNVTFRCDPISEHNRLYWYRQTLGQGPEFLTYFQNEAQLEKSRLLSDRFSAERPKGSFSTLEIQRTEQGDSAMYLCASRPPGENEQFFGPGTRLTVL.

In its sample, this clonotype was seen many times. This chain joins TRBV29-1 and TRBJ2-1; 8 bases line up with TRBD1. Germline V gene data show CDR1 as SQVTM and CDR2 as ANQGSEA. The CDR3 has 16 amino acids. The V gene end was trimmed by 1 base and the J gene end by 6 bases; junction bases not matched to a gene: 11. CDR3 sequence reads: CSVEASQGGVVNEQFF. CDR3 nucleotide sequence: TGCAGCGTTGAAGCCTCACAGGGGGGAGTTGTCAATGAGCAGTTCTTC.

The chain uses TRBV3-1 and TRBJ2-1; TRBD1 or TRBD2 may be the D gene (5 bases each). Germline V gene lookup returns CDR1 LGHDT and CDR2 YNNKEL (reference sequence). The CDR3 has 17 residues. V dropped 0 bases and J dropped 7 bases, with 19 bases sitting between them. DNA of the CDR3: TGTGCCAGCAGCCAAGATTCGGCCGGGACGGGGCGTAATGAGCAGTTCTTC. Translated: CASSQDSAGTGRNEQFF.

The rearrangement uses TRBV15 and TRBJ2-1, with D perhaps matching TRBD2 (6 bases). Germline V gives CDR1 LNHNV, CDR2 YYDKDF (reference sequence). This CDR3 is 13 amino acids long. V lost 4 bases and J 4 bases, leaving 8 bases between the germline ends. CDR3 DNA: TGTGCCACCAGCACCGGGACTTACAATGAGCAGTTCTTC. Its protein product is CATSTGTYNEQFF.

This clonotype was observed a handful of times. This chain joins TRBV29-1 and TRBJ2-2; 10 bases match TRBD2. Germline CDR1 and CDR2: SQVTM and ANQGSEA. This CDR3 region has 14 residues. The DNA of the CDR3 is TGCAGTGTGGCAGCGGGAGGGCGAACCGGGGAGCTGTTTTTT. This translates into CSVAAGGRTGELFF.

This clonotype was observed a few times. This chain uses TRBV4-1 with TRBJ1-2; D is uncertain. In germline, CDR1 is MGHRA, CDR2 YSYEKL. This CDR3 has 15 residues. Trimming cost V 0 bases and J 4 bases, with 12 bases left between them. CDR3 sequence: CASSQDFTVIYGYTF. The DNA for the CDR3 is TGCGCCAGCAGCCAAGATTTTACGGTTATCTATGGCTACACCTTC.